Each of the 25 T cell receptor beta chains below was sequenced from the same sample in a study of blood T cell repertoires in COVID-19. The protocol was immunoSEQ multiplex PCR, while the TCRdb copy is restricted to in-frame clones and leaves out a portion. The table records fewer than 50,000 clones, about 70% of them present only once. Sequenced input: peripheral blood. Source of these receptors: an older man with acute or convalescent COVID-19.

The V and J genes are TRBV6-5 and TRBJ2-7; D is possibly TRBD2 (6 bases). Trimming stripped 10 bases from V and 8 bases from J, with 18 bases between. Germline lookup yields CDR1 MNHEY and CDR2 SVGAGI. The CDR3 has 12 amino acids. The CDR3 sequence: CATTYGGGKQYF. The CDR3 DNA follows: TGTGCCACGACCTACGGAGGAGGGAAGCAGTACTTC.

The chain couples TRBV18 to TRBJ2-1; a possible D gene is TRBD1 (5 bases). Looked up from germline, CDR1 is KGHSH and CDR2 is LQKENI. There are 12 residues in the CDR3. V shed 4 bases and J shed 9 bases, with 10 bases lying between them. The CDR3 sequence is CASSLDTGEQFF. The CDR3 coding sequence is TGTGCCAGCTCACTGGACACGGGTGAGCAGTTCTTC.

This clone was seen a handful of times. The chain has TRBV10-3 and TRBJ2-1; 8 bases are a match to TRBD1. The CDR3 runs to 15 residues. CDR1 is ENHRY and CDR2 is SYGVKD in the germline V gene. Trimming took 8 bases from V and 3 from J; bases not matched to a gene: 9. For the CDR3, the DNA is TGTGCCATCGCATCCCGGGACAGGATCTACAATGAGCAGTTCTTC. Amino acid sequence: CAIASRDRIYNEQFF.

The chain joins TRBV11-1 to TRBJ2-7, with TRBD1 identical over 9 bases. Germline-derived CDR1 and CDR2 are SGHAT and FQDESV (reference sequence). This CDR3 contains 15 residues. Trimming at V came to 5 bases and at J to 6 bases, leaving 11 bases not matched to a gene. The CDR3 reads CASSLVGQGMGEQYF. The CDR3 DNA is TGTGCCAGCAGCCTAGTGGGACAGGGTATGGGCGAGCAGTACTTC.

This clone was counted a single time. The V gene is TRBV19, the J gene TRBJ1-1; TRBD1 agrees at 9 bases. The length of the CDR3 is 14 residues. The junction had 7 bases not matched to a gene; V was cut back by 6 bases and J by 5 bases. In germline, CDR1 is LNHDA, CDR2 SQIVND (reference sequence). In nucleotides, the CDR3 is TGTGCCAGTAGATCCCCGGACAGGGGAACTGAAGCTTTCTTT. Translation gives CASRSPDRGTEAFF. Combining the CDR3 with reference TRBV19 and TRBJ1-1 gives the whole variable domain DGGITQSPKYLFRKEGQNVTLSCEQNLNHDAMYWYRQDPGQGLRLIYYSQIVNDFQKGDIAEGYSVSREKKESFPLTVTSAQKNPTAFYLCASRSPDRGTEAFFGQGTRLTVV.

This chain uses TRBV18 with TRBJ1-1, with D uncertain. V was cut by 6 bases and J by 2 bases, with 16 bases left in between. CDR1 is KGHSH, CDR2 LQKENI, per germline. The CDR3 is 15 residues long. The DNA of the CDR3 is TGTGCCAGCTCGAAGACTACCCCCGGTAACACTGAAGCTTTCTTT. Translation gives CASSKTTPGNTEAFF.

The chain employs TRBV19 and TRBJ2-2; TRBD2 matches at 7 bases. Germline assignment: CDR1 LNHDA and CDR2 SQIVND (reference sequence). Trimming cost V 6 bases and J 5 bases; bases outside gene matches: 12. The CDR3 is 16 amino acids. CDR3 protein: CASRIGISGKTGELFF. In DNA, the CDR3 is TGTGCCAGTAGGATCGGGATCAGCGGGAAGACCGGGGAGCTGTTTTTT.

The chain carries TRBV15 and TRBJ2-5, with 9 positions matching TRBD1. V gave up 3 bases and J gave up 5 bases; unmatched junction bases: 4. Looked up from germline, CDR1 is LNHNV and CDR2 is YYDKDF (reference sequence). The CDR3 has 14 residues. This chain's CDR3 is CATSRDRGIETQYF. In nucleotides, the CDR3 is TGTGCCACCAGCAGGGACAGGGGAATTGAGACCCAGTACTTC.

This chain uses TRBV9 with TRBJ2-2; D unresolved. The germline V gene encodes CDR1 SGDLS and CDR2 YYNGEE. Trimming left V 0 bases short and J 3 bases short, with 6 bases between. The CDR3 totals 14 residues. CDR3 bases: TGTGCCAGCAGCGTAGTTCCAGACACCGGGGAGCTGTTTTTT. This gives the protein CASSVVPDTGELFF.

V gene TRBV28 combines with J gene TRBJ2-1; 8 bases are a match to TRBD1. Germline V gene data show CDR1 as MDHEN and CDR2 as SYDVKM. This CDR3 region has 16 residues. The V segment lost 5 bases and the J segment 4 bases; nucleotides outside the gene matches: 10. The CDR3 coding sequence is TGTGCCAGCAGTCTTCCAGACAGGGGCGTTTACAATGAGCAGTTCTTC. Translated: CASSLPDRGVYNEQFF.

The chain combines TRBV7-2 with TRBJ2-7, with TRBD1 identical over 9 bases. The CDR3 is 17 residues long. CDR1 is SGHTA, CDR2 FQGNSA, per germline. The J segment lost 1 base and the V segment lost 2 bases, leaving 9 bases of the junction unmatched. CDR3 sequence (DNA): TGTGCCAGCAGCTTAAAGGGCACAGGGGGCGGATCCTACGAGCAGTACTTC. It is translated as CASSLKGTGGGSYEQYF.

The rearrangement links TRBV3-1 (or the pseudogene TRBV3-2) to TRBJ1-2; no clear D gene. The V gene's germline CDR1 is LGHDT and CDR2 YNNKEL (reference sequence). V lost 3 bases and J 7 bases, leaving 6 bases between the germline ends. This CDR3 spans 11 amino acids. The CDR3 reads CASSQSGGYTF. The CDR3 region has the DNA TGTGCCAGCAGCCAGTCGGGTGGCTACACCTTC.

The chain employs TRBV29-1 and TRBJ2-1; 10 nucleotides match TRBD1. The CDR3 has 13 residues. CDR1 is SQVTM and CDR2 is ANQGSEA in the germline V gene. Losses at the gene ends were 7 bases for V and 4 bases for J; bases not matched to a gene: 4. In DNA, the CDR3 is TGCAGCGGCAGGACAGGGGGTTACAATGAGCAGTTCTTC. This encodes CSGRTGGYNEQFF.

CDR3 sequence: CASSSIQDEQFF. DNA for the CDR3: TGTGCCAGCAGCTCTATCCAAGATGAGCAGTTCTTC. The genes are TRBV11-3 and TRBJ2-1; the D is unclear. Between the trimmed V and J ends, which lost 4 bases and 8 bases, there was a span of 9 bases. Germline V gene lookup returns CDR1 SGHNT and CDR2 YENEEA. The CDR3 loop spans 12 amino acids. The variable domain in full, completed from reference TRBV11-3 and TRBJ2-1, reads EAGVVQSPRYKIIEKKQPVAFWCNPISGHNTLYWYLQNLGQGPELLIRYENEEAVDDSQLPKDRFSAERLKGVDSTLKIQPAELGDSAVYLCASSSIQDEQFFGPGTRLTVL.

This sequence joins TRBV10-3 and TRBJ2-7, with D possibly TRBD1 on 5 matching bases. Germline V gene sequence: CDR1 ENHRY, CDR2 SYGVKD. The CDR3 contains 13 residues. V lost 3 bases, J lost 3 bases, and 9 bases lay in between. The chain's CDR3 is CAISDGHLYEQYF. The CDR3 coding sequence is TGTGCCATCAGTGATGGACATCTCTACGAGCAGTACTTC.

The CDR3 DNA reads TGTGCCAGCAGAAACCAAGCGGGAGGCTCCTACGAGCAGTACTTC. The encoded protein is CASRNQAGGSYEQYF. The chain links TRBV7-2 to TRBJ2-7; 9 bases are a match to TRBD2. The length of the CDR3 is 15 residues. The germline V gene has CDR1 SGHTA and CDR2 FQGNSA. V lost 6 bases to trimming and J lost 0 bases; unmatched junction nucleotides: 6.

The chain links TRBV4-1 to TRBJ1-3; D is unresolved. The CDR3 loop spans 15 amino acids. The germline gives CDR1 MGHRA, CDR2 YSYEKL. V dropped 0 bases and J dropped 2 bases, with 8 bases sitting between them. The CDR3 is CASSQDLPAGNTIYF. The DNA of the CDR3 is TGCGCCAGCAGCCAAGATCTCCCAGCTGGAAACACCATATATTTT.

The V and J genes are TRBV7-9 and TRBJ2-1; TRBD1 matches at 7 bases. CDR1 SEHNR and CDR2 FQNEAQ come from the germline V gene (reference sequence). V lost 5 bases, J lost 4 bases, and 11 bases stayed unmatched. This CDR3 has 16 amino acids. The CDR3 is CASSAYPGTVYNEQFF. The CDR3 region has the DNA TGTGCCAGCAGCGCCTATCCAGGGACAGTTTACAATGAGCAGTTCTTC.

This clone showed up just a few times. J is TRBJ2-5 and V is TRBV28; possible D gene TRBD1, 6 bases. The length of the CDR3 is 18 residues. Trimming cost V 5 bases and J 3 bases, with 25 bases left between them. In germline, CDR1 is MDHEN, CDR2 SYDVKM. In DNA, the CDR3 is TGTGCCAGCAGTCCTTATTGGAAGGACAGAAAAGGGGAAGAGACCCAGTACTTC. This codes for CASSPYWKDRKGEETQYF.

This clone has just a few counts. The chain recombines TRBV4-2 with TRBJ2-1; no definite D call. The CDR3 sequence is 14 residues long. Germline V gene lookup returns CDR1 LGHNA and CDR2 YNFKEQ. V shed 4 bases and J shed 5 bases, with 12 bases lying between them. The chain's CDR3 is CASSPVPKNNEQFF. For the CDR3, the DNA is TGTGCCAGCAGCCCCGTACCTAAGAACAATGAGCAGTTCTTC.

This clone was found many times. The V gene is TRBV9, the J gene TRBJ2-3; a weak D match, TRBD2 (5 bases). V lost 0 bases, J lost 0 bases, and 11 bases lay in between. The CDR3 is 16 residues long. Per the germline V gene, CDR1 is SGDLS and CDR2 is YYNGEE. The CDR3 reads CASSVGHRTSTDTQYF. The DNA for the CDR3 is TGTGCCAGCAGCGTAGGTCACCGGACTAGCACAGATACGCAGTATTTT.

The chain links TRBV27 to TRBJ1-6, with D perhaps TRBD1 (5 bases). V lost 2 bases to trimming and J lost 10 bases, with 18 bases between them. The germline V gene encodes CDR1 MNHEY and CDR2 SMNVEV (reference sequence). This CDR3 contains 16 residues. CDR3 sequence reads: CASSLKGLMGFSPLHF. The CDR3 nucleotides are TGTGCCAGCAGTTTAAAGGGGCTGATGGGGTTCTCACCCCTCCACTTT.

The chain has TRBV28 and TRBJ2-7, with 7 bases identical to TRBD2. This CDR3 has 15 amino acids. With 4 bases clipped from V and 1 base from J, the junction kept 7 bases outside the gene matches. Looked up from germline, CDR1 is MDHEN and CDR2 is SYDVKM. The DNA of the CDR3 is TGTGCCAGCAGTTCACCTAGCGGTCCGTCCTACGAGCAGTACTTC. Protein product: CASSSPSGPSYEQYF.

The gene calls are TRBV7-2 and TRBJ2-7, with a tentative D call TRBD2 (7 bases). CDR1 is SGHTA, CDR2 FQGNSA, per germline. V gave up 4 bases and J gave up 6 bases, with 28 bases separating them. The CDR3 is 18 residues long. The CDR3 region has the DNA TGTGCCAGCAGCTCCCCCTCCGAGGTGCGGGGGCCCTACCTCGAGCAGTACTTC. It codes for CASSSPSEVRGPYLEQYF.

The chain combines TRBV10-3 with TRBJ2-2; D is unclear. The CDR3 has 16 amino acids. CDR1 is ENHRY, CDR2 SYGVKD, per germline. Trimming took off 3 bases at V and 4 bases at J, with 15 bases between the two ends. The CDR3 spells CAISEGKGGVTGELFF. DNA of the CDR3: TGTGCCATCAGTGAAGGTAAAGGTGGAGTCACCGGGGAGCTGTTTTTT.